This entry concerns a single TCR beta chain. Seattle patients were enrolled during active infection and followed longitudinally. Authors' processing steps: Scientists estimated how many nucleated cells there were by amplifying reference gene primers. TCRdb keeps only in-frame clones here, not all; method: immunoSEQ multiplex PCR. V, J and clone size are those of that table, while D and trimming were read from the DNA. The sample has 250,000 to 400,000 clones; about nine tenths are singletons. This sample was included in a study of blood T cell repertoires in COVID-19. As for the study in general: From T cells, B-cell-depleted T cells, or PBMCs came the material, which was cDNA or gDNA.

Trimming pared 11 bases from V and 2 bases from J, leaving 13 bases between. Germline CDR1 and CDR2: MDHEN and SYDVKM. There are 13 residues in the CDR3. The receptor was derived from a woman in her thirties with COVID-19, enrolled during active disease. The rearrangement joins TRBV28 to TRBJ1-5; D might be TRBD1 (5 bases). The sequenced sample consisted of peripheral blood. DNA of the CDR3: TGTGCCCTGCAGGGTACTGGCAATCAGCCCCAGCATTTT. Translation: CALQGTGNQPQHF.